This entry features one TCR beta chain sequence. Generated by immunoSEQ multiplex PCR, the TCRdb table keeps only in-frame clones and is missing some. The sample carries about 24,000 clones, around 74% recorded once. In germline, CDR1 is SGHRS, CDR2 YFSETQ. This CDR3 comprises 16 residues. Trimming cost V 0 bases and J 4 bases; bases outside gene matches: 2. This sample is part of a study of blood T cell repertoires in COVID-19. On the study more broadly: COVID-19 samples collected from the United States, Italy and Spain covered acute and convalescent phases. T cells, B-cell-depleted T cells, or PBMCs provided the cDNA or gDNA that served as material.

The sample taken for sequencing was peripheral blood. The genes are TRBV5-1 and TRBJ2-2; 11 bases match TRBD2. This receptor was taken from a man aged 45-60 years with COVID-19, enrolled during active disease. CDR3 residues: CASSLVSGGATGELFF. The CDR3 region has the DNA TGCGCCAGCAGCTTGGTTAGCGGGGGGGCCACCGGGGAGCTGTTTTTT.